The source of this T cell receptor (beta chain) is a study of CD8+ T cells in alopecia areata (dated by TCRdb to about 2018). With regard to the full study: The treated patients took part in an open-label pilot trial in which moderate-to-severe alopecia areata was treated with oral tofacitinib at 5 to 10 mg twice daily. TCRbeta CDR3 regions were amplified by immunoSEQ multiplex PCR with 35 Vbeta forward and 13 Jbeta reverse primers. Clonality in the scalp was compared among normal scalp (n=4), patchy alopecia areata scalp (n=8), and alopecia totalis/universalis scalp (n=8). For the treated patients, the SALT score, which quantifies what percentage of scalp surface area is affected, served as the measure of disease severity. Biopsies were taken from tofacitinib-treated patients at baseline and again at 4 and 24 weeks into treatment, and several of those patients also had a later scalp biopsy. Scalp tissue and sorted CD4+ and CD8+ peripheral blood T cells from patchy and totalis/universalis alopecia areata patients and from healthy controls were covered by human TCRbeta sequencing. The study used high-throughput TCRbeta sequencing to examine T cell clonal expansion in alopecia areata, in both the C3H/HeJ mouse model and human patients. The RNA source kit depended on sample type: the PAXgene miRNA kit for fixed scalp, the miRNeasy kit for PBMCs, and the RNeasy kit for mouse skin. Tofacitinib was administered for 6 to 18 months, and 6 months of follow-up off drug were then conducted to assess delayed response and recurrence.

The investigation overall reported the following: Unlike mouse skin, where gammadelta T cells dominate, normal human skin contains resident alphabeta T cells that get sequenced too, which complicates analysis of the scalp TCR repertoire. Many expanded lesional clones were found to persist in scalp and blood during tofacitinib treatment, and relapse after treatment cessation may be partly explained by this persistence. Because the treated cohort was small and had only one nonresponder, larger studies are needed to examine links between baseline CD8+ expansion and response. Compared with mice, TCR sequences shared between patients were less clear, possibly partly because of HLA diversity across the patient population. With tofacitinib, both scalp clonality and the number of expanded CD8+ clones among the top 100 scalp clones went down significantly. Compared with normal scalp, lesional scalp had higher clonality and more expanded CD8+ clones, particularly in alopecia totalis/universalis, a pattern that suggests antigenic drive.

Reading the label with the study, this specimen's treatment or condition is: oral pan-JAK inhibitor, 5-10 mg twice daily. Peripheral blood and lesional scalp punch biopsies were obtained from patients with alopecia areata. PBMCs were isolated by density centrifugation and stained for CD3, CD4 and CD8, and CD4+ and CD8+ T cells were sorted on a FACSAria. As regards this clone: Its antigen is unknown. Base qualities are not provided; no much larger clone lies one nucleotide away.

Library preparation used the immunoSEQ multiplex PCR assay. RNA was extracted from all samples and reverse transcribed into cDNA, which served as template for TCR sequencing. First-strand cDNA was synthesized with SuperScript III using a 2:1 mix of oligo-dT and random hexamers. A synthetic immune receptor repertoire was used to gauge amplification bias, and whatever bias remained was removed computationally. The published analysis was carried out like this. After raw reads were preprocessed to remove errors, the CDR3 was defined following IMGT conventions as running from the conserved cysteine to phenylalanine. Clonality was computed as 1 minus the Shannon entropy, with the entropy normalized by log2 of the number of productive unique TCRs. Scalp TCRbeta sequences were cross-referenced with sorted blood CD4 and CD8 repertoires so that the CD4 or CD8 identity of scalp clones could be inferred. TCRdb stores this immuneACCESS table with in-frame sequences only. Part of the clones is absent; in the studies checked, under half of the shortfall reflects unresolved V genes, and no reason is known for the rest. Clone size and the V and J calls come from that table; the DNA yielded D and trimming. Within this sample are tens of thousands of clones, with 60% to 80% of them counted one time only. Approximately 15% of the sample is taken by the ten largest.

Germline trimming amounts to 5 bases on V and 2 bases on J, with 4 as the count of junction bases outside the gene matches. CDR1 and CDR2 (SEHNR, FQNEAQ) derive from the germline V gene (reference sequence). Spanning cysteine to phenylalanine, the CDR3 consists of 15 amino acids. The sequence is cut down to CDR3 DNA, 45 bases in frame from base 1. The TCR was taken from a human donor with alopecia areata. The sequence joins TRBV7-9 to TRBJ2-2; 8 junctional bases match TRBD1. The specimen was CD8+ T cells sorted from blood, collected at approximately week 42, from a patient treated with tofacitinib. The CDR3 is CASSPGTGNTGELFF. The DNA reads TGTGCCAGCAGCCCCGGGACAGGAAACACCGGGGAGCTGTTTTTT.